The 10 T cell receptor beta chains in this list originate from one sample, sequenced in a study of blood T cell repertoires in COVID-19. TCRdb's copy holds only in-frame clones and misses some; the assay was immunoSEQ multiplex PCR. Among more than 85,000 clones, roughly 80% were seen once, and the ten largest hold 15%. The sequencing sample was made of peripheral blood. The receptors here all came from a woman of 80 years or more with acute or convalescent COVID-19.

This chain connects TRBV2 to TRBJ1-2; possible D gene TRBD1, 6 bases. CDR3 length: 13 residues. Germline V gene data show CDR1 as SNHLY and CDR2 as FYNNEI. The ends were cut back, 5 bases at V and 4 bases at J, with 11 bases in the middle. The CDR3 reads CASSFAGAYGYTF. DNA of the CDR3: TGTGCCAGCAGTTTTGCAGGGGCCTATGGCTACACCTTC.

The genes are TRBV10-1 and TRBJ2-3, with 8 nucleotides matching TRBD2. CDR3 length equals 15 residues. Germline loops: CDR1 WNHNN, CDR2 SYGVQD (reference sequence). V shed 5 bases and J 1 base; nucleotides not matched to a gene: 5. The DNA of the CDR3 is TGCGCCAGCAGTCCGGAGCGGGGGTGCACAGATACGCAGTATTTT. Its protein product is CASSPERGCTDTQYF.

The gene calls are TRBV4-1 and TRBJ2-1; D call uncertain. This CDR3 region has 16 residues. Germline loops: CDR1 MGHRA, CDR2 YSYEKL. V lost 0 bases to trimming and J lost 6 bases, with 15 bases between them. CDR3 protein: CASSQEVRHFINEQFF. CDR3 nucleotide sequence: TGCGCCAGCAGCCAAGAAGTGAGACATTTTATCAATGAGCAGTTCTTC.

The V gene is TRBV5-1, the J gene TRBJ2-1; 8 nucleotides match TRBD2. The V gene end was trimmed by 4 bases and the J gene end by 6 bases; junction bases not matched to a gene: 3. This CDR3 is 13 amino acids long. Germline-derived CDR1 and CDR2 are SGHRS and YFSETQ. CDR3 sequence: CASSPGTSNEQFF. The DNA of the CDR3 is TGCGCCAGCAGCCCTGGGACTAGCAATGAGCAGTTCTTC.

The V gene is TRBV11-3, the J gene TRBJ2-5; possible D gene TRBD2, 6 bases. Germline V gene lookup returns CDR1 SGHNT and CDR2 YENEEA. Trimming took off 1 base at V and 3 bases at J, with 24 bases between the two ends. The CDR3 loop spans 19 amino acids. CDR3 residues: CASSLGVWGDSSFEETQYF. The CDR3 coding sequence is TGTGCCAGCAGCTTAGGGGTTTGGGGGGATAGCTCCTTTGAAGAGACCCAGTACTTC.

The V and J genes are TRBV19 and TRBJ2-2, with TRBD2 matching 10 bases. The CDR3 runs to 16 residues. V trimming: 5 bases; J trimming: 5 bases; junction bases outside the gene matches: 8. Germline V gene lookup returns CDR1 LNHDA and CDR2 SQIVND (reference sequence). The CDR3, as DNA: TGTGCCAGTAGTTTCCCTAGCGGGAGCGGTACCGGGGAGCTGTTTTTT. Translated: CASSFPSGSGTGELFF. The full variable domain, completed using reference TRBV19 and TRBJ2-2, is DGGITQSPKYLFRKEGQNVTLSCEQNLNHDAMYWYRQDPGQGLRLIYYSQIVNDFQKGDIAEGYSVSREKKESFPLTVTSAQKNPTAFYLCASSFPSGSGTGELFFGEGSRLTVL.

The chain couples TRBV2 to TRBJ2-5; no definite D call. The germline V and J ends were trimmed by 7 bases and 4 bases, with 10 bases remaining between them. This CDR3 spans 12 amino acids. Germline V gene data show CDR1 as SNHLY and CDR2 as FYNNEI. This chain's CDR3 is CASISTGETQYF. Here the CDR3 DNA reads TGTGCCAGCATATCGACGGGAGAGACCCAGTACTTC.

The V gene is TRBV2, the J gene TRBJ2-1; D not certain. CDR3 length: 12 residues. Germline CDR1 is SNHLY and CDR2 is FYNNEI. The V end lost 3 bases, the J end lost 11 bases, and 11 bases lay between the germline ends. The CDR3 DNA follows: TGTGCCAGCAGTGATAGGCAGGTAAAGCAGTTCTTC. This translates into CASSDRQVKQFF.

The rearrangement joins TRBV28 to TRBJ2-6; 10 bases match TRBD1. V shed 5 bases, J shed 1 base, and the junction held 8 bases outside the gene matches. The CDR3 is 18 residues long. Germline V CDR1 and CDR2: MDHEN, SYDVKM. The DNA of the CDR3 is TGTGCCAGCAGTCCCTCAGGACAGGGGGTGTCTGGGGCCAACGTCCTGACTTTC. It translates to CASSPSGQGVSGANVLTF.

The rearrangement joins TRBV7-2 to TRBJ2-2, with D maybe TRBD2 (6 bases). V shed 8 bases and J shed 2 bases, with 18 bases lying between them. This CDR3 has 16 residues. From germline, CDR1 is SGHTA and CDR2 FQGNSA. DNA of the CDR3: TGTGCCAGCCACTTCGCGGGAACTGGAAACACCGGGGAGCTGTTTTTT. It translates to CASHFAGTGNTGELFF.